This T cell receptor (beta chain) originates from a study of CD8 T cells in Susac syndrome. The germline gives CDR1 MDHEN, CDR2 SYDVKM. The CDR3 is 15 amino acids. V was cut by 6 bases and J by 1 base, with 16 bases left in between. RNA, at roughly 0.5 to 1 ug, was reverse transcribed with random hexamers. Via MiXCR, TCRdb re-called the immunoSEQ multiplex PCR reads, giving one row per CDR3 protein. The sample lists some 110,000 distinct CDR3 sequences; 95% to 96% were seen once. Sequencing used CD4+ T cells from PBMCs. The chain joins TRBV28 to TRBJ2-7; possible D gene TRBD2, 6 bases. This TCR was sampled from a human donor with Susac syndrome. This CDR3 reads CASSSPGRQSYEQYF. The CDR3 DNA is TGTGCCAGCAGCAGCCCGGGGAGGCAGTCCTACGAGCAGTACTTC.